These T cell receptor beta chains were read from a single sample in a study of blood T cell repertoires in COVID-19. Only in-frame clones appear in the TCRdb table, and some are missing; sequencing was by immunoSEQ multiplex PCR. The repertoire holds about 250,000 clones, with more than 70% as singletons. The sequenced sample consisted of peripheral blood. The receptors were sampled from a woman in her forties who had recovered from COVID-19. Each CDR3 is given with its conserved first and last residue. The order of the fields is D gene, clone size, V gene, CDR3 length, J gene, CDR3 DNA, CDR3 protein. A D gene is named only where the DNA matches it firmly. Only some rows state a clone size, as once, few, many or a class for expanded clones.

>.|.|TRBV5-4|16|TRBJ2-3
TGTGCCAGCACCCCCAGGGGCGGGAGAGGGGCAGATACGCAGTATTTT
CASTPRGGRGADTQYF
>TRBD2|.|TRBV24-1|15|TRBJ2-2
TGTGCCACCAGTGATTCAGGGACTAGGACCGGGGAGCTGTTTTTT
CATSDSGTRTGELFF
>.|.|TRBV7-2|14|TRBJ2-1
TGTGCCAGCAGCAAAGCGGCAGGCTACAATGAGCAGTTCTTC
CASSKAAGYNEQFF
>TRBD2|once|TRBV11-2|15|TRBJ2-7
TGTGCCAGCAGCTTCACTTCTAGCGGGACGTACGAGCAGTACTTC
CASSFTSSGTYEQYF
>.|.|TRBV27|13|TRBJ1-5
TGTGCCAGCAGTTTCCGGGGTGCCCAGCCCCAGCATTTT
CASSFRGAQPQHF
>.|.|TRBV5-6|16|TRBJ2-1
TGTGCCAGCAGCTCCGACCTAGGTAATCTCTACAATGAGCAGTTCTTC
CASSSDLGNLYNEQFF
>.|.|TRBV18|15|TRBJ1-2
TGTGCCAGCTCACCACTCCCCCAAAACGCGGGGGGCTACACCTTC
CASSPLPQNAGGYTF
>TRBD1|.|TRBV29-1|13|TRBJ1-5
TGCAGCGTTGGGACAGGGTTCGGTCAGCCCCAGCATTTT
CSVGTGFGQPQHF
>.|.|TRBV7-2|14|TRBJ1-5
TGTGCCAGCGGGTCGGGGGAGGGTGACCAGCCCCAGCATTTT
CASGSGEGDQPQHF
>.|.|TRBV5-4|13|TRBJ1-1
TGTGCCAGCAGCCCGCTAGGGGAGGGAAAAGCTTTCTTT
CASSPLGEGKAFF
>TRBD2|.|TRBV4-2|16|TRBJ2-5
TGTGCCAGCAGCCAAGATGGGCGGGGGGGCCAAGAGACCCAGTACTTC
CASSQDGRGGQETQYF
>.|.|TRBV19|15|TRBJ2-7
TGTGCCAGTAGTCTAGTGACAGGTCCCTCCTACGAGCAGTACTTC
CASSLVTGPSYEQYF
>.|.|TRBV7-2|13|TRBJ2-5
TGTGCCAGCAGCTTAGTAGCGCAAGAGACCCAGTACTTC
CASSLVAQETQYF
>TRBD2|.|TRBV6-5|15|TRBJ2-7
TGTGCCAGCAGTTCTCTCGGGACTAGCTTTAACGAGCAGTACTTC
CASSSLGTSFNEQYF
>.|.|TRBV30|13|TRBJ2-3
TGTGCCTGTAACGGACTACGCACAGATACGCAGTATTTT
CACNGLRTDTQYF
>.|.|TRBV5-1|15|TRBJ2-1
TGCGCCAGCAGTTTGGGACTTTACAACGGTAATGAGCAGTTCTTC
CASSLGLYNGNEQFF
>TRBD2|.|TRBV9|18|TRBJ2-2
TGTGCCAGCAGCGTAGCCGGTAGCGGGGGCCTGAACACCGGGGAGCTGTTTTTT
CASSVAGSGGLNTGELFF
>.|.|TRBV6-6|12|TRBJ1-4
TGTGCCAGCAGTTACCGGACAGACGGACTGTTTTTT
CASSYRTDGLFF
>.|.|TRBV4-1|14|TRBJ1-2
TGCGCCAGCAGCCAGACAGGTTCCTTCTATGGCTACACCTTC
CASSQTGSFYGYTF